This T cell receptor (beta chain) was recovered during a study of identical twins. Study results and limitations: It was out-of-frame TCR alpha sharing in monozygotic twins that models underestimated.

Template switching supplied a universal primer site; unique molecular identifiers were carried on the cDNA. TCRdb reanalysed the 5' RACE reads using MiXCR and keeps one entry per CDR3 protein. The repertoire holds 500,000 to 650,000 distinct CDR3 sequences, with less than 9% as singletons. This clonotype was counted a few times. What it binds is not known. Germline V gene sequence: CDR1 SGHRS, CDR2 YFSETQ. The CDR3 runs 18 residues. J gave up 0 bases and V 0 bases, and 7 bases lay outside the gene matches. The data were also submitted as part of a second study, on yellow fever vaccine responses in identical twins.

The sequenced sample consisted of PBMCs. The TCR sequence derives from a woman aged 18-29 years in good health. The chain is built from TRBV5-1 and TRBJ2-3, with 10 bases lining up with TRBD2. CDR3 sequence: CASSLVLAGALSTDTQYF. DNA of the CDR3: TGCGCCAGCAGCTTGGTGCTAGCGGGGGCCCTGAGCACAGATACGCAGTATTTT.